This T cell receptor beta chain was observed in a study of tumor-infiltrating lymphocytes in primary liver carcinoma. Looking at the study overall: Samples yielded about 3.5 to 7.5 million productive TCRbeta reads, similar across tissue types.

With respect to this clonotype: A junction boundary mismatches the germline segment, possibly from a read error.

Unsorted whole blood supplied the blood RNA, and germline DNA was isolated too. Presurgery, about 3.9 milliliters of peripheral blood were collected. With approximately 500 ng total RNA as template and a constant-region primer, TCR beta cDNA was made. Slightly modified ARM-PCR served as the procedure for the TCR beta libraries. These libraries came from three rounds of nested multiplex PCR. Both of the initial two PCR rounds ran for around 9 cycles and employed TRBV1-TRBV30 forward primers alongside a C-beta reverse primer. Via MiXCR, TCRdb re-called the multiplex PCR reads, giving one row per CDR3 protein. This table holds around 210,000 distinct CDR3 sequences, approximately 64% found once. CDR1 is SGHAT, CDR2 FQNNGV, per germline. The CDR3 loop spans 13 amino acids.

The TCR sequence derives from an older woman with primary liver carcinoma and hepatitis B virus infection. The gene calls are TRBV11-2 and TRBJ2-2; a weak D match, TRBD2 (6 bases). The specimen was peripheral blood. CDR3 nucleotides: TGTGCCATCAGCTTAGTTCTGTCCGGGGGGCTGTTTTTT. This translates into CAISLVLSGGLFF.